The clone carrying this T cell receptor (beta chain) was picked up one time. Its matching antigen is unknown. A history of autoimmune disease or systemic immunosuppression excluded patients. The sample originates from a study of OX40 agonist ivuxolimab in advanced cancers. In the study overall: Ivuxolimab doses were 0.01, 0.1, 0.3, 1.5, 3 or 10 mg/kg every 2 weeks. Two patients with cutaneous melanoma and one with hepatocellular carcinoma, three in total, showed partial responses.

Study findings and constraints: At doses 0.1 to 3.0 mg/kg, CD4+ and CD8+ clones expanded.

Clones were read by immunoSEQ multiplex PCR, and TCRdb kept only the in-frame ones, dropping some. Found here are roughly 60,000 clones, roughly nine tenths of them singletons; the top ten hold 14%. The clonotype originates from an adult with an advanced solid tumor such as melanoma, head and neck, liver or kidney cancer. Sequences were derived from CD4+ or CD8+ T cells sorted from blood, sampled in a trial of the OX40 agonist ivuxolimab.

The CDR3, as DNA: TGTGCCAGCAGTGCAGGGGGCTCGGGGGCCAACGTCCTGACTTTC. Protein: CASSAGGSGANVLTF. The gene calls are TRBV28 and TRBJ2-6, with TRBD1 matching 8 bases. Germline trimming cut 5 bases from V and 4 bases from J; bases unmatched to any gene: 4. Germline V CDR1 and CDR2: MDHEN, SYDVKM. The CDR3 loop spans 15 amino acids.